Each of the 26 T cell receptor beta chains below was sequenced from the same sample in a study of cytomegalovirus exposure and HLA in healthy donors (dated by TCRdb to 2016 to 2017). Library creation used the immunoSEQ multiplex PCR assay. TCRdb retrieved this table from immuneACCESS and kept in-frame rearrangements only. Not all clones are present; in checked studies, unresolved V genes account for under half, and no reason is known for the remainder. This sample is represented by under 150,000 clones; about 87% of them were singletons. Of the sample, just over 8.5% is held by the ten largest clones. What was sequenced was PBMCs. The origin of the receptors is a man between 18 and 35 years old in good health and CMV-seropositive.

This sequence joins TRBV5-1 and TRBJ1-1, with a possible D match to TRBD1 (6 bases). Per germline, CDR1 SGHRS and CDR2 YFSETQ. Trimming removed 0 bases from V and 6 bases from J, with 21 bases in between. The CDR3 consists of 17 residues. CDR3 nucleotide sequence: TGCGCCAGCAGCTTGGCAACAGGGCAATCAGGGAAAGCTGAAGCTTTCTTT. Protein: CASSLATGQSGKAEAFF.

The CDR3 region is CASSLDRVGTQYF. The CDR3, as DNA: TGTGCCAGCAGCCTCGACAGGGTGGGGACCCAGTACTTC. The chain combines TRBV6-5 with TRBJ2-5; TRBD1 aligns across 7 bases. The CDR3 covers 13 residues. V lost 6 bases to trimming and J lost 7 bases; unmatched junction nucleotides: 8. In germline, CDR1 is MNHEY, CDR2 SVGAGI.

The chain carries TRBV5-1 and TRBJ2-5, with no clear D. CDR1 is SGHRS and CDR2 is YFSETQ in the germline V gene. Trimming shortened V by 2 bases and J by 3 bases, and 11 bases separated the two germline ends. CDR3 length: 14 amino acids. CDR3 region: CASSLNSAEETQYF. The CDR3 DNA reads TGCGCCAGCAGCTTAAACAGTGCTGAAGAGACCCAGTACTTC. Looking up the rest from reference TRBV5-1 and TRBJ2-5 gives the full variable domain: KAGVTQTPRYLIKTRGQQVTLSCSPISGHRSVSWYQQTPGQGLQFLFEYFSETQRNKGNFPGRFSGRQFSNSRSEMNVSTLELGDSALYLCASSLNSAEETQYFGPGTRLLVL.

This rearrangement joins TRBV6-5 to TRBJ1-5; D remains unclear. The CDR3 is 13 amino acids. Germline assignment: CDR1 MNHEY and CDR2 SVGAGI. V was pared by 7 bases and J by 4 bases, with 11 bases between. The CDR3 loop is CASTPGENQPQHF. The CDR3 nucleotides read TGTGCCAGCACCCCCGGGGAGAATCAGCCCCAGCATTTT.

This chain joins TRBV27 and TRBJ2-7; TRBD2 might be the D (6 bases). Germline V gene sequence: CDR1 MNHEY, CDR2 SMNVEV (reference sequence). Trimming removed 4 bases at V and 3 bases at J, with 13 bases between. This CDR3 spans 14 amino acids. The CDR3 sequence: CASSSAGSVYEQYF. CDR3 bases: TGTGCCAGCAGTTCCGCGGGAAGCGTCTACGAGCAGTACTTC.

The chain links TRBV29-1 to TRBJ2-1; D perhaps matches TRBD1 (6 bases). The CDR3 length is 12 residues. In germline, CDR1 is SQVTM, CDR2 ANQGSEA. Trimming took off 6 bases at V and 5 bases at J, with 11 bases between the two ends. CDR3 coding DNA: TGCAGCGTGGTCGGGACAAACAATGAGCAGTTCTTC. This codes for CSVVGTNNEQFF.

The sample holds a few counts of this clone. This chain joins TRBV30 and TRBJ2-1, with D hard to call. This CDR3 comprises 11 residues. CDR1 GTSNPN and CDR2 SVGIG come from the germline V gene (reference sequence). The germline V and J ends were trimmed by 0 bases and 10 bases, with 7 bases remaining between them. The chain's CDR3 is CAWSVRSEQFF. Here the CDR3 DNA reads TGTGCCTGGAGTGTTAGGAGCGAGCAGTTCTTC. Variable domain in full (rest from reference TRBV30 and TRBJ2-1): SQTIHQWPATLVQPVGSPLSLECTVEGTSNPNLYWYRQAAGRGLQLLFYSVGIGQISSEVPQNLSASRPQDRQFILSSKKLLLSDSGFYLCAWSVRSEQFFGPGTRLTVL.

This chain links TRBV14 with TRBJ2-3; no clear D. V lost 1 base and J lost 1, with 9 bases in between. Per germline, CDR1 SGHDN and CDR2 FVKESK. This CDR3 region has 15 residues. The CDR3, as DNA: TGTGCCAGCAGCCAAGCTGGTCAGGGCACAGATACGCAGTATTTT. Its translation: CASSQAGQGTDTQYF.

The chain uses TRBV5-1 and TRBJ2-5; the match to TRBD1 covers 9 bases. CDR3 size: 18 residues. Germline CDR1 and CDR2: SGHRS and YFSETQ. V dropped 3 bases and J dropped 5; count of bases not matched to a gene: 17. The chain's CDR3 is CASSSGIPGTGLWETQYF. The CDR3 DNA is TGCGCCAGCAGCTCTGGAATTCCCGGGACAGGGCTCTGGGAGACCCAGTACTTC.

The chain employs TRBV6-5 and TRBJ2-7; weak D call: TRBD1 (6 bases). Trimming shortened V by 7 bases and J by 4 bases, and 20 bases separated the two germline ends. Germline V gene sequence: CDR1 MNHEY, CDR2 SVGAGI. The CDR3 contains 15 residues. The CDR3 loop is CASTPTGLAPYEQYF. The CDR3 nucleotides are TGTGCCAGCACCCCGACAGGTCTGGCGCCGTACGAGCAGTACTTC.

The rearrangement uses TRBV6-5 and TRBJ1-1; TRBD1 matches 7 bases. Trimming cost V 5 bases and J 3 bases; bases outside gene matches: 9. Germline assignment: CDR1 MNHEY and CDR2 SVGAGI. This CDR3 contains 15 residues. The CDR3 DNA reads as TGTGCCAGCAGTGCGATGGACAGGCGCGACACTGAAGCTTTCTTT. It codes for CASSAMDRRDTEAFF.

The chain's CDR3 is CASSEDRGYYGYTF. The CDR3 bases are TGTGCCAGCAGTGAGGACAGGGGATACTATGGCTACACCTTC. This chain joins TRBV6-1 and TRBJ1-2, with 9 bases lining up with TRBD1. The ends lost 3 bases at V and 3 bases at J; junction bases unmatched: 2. Per the germline V gene, CDR1 is MNHNS and CDR2 is SASEGT. This CDR3 region has 14 residues.

V gene TRBV25-1 combines with J gene TRBJ2-2; 7 bases map to TRBD1. CDR3 length: 15 residues. CDR1 is MGHDK and CDR2 is SYGVNS in the germline V gene. Trimming removed 2 bases from V and 5 bases from J; junction bases left unmatched: 5. The chain's CDR3 is CASSELRGRTGELFF. The CDR3 coding sequence is TGTGCCAGCAGTGAACTGAGGGGGCGAACCGGGGAGCTGTTTTTT.

This clone occurred once. The V gene is TRBV18, the J gene TRBJ1-6, with D hard to call. V lost 2 bases and J 7 bases, leaving 6 bases between the germline ends. The CDR3 totals 13 residues. Germline V CDR1 and CDR2: KGHSH, LQKENI. The CDR3 protein is CASSPAGNSPLHF. The DNA for the CDR3 is TGTGCCAGCTCACCAGCGGGCAATTCACCCCTCCACTTT. Variable domain in full (rest from reference TRBV18 and TRBJ1-6): NAGVMQNPRHLVRRRGQEARLRCSPMKGHSHVYWYRQLPEEGLKFMVYLQKENIIDESGMPKERFSAEFPKEGPSILRIQQVVRGDSAAYFCASSPAGNSPLHFGNGTRLTVT.

This sequence joins TRBV18 and TRBJ2-5; tentative D call: TRBD1 (5 bases). There are 14 residues in the CDR3. CDR1 is KGHSH and CDR2 is LQKENI in the germline V gene. V lost 3 bases and J 5 bases, leaving 13 bases between the germline ends. The DNA for the CDR3 is TGTGCCAGCTCACCGACAGACCCCCAGGAGACCCAGTACTTC. Amino acid sequence: CASSPTDPQETQYF.

V usage is TRBV5-1 and J usage is TRBJ2-7; tentative D call: TRBD2 (6 bases). Germline V lookup: CDR1 SGHRS, CDR2 YFSETQ. The CDR3 loop spans 14 amino acids. The V end was cut by 7 bases, the J end by 3 bases, with 17 bases between. CDR3 sequence: CASSAGGNVYEQYF. CDR3 coding DNA: TGCGCCAGCTCGGCGGGCGGGAATGTCTACGAGCAGTACTTC. Supplemented by reference TRBV5-1 and TRBJ2-7, the full variable domain reads KAGVTQTPRYLIKTRGQQVTLSCSPISGHRSVSWYQQTPGQGLQFLFEYFSETQRNKGNFPGRFSGRQFSNSRSEMNVSTLELGDSALYLCASSAGGNVYEQYFGPGTRLTVT.

The chain carries TRBV6-5 and TRBJ1-1, with a tentative D call TRBD1 (5 bases). The CDR3 is 15 amino acids. Germline lookup yields CDR1 MNHEY and CDR2 SVGAGI. V was trimmed by 0 bases and J by 6 bases, leaving 14 bases between them. The CDR3 nucleotides read TGTGCCAGCAGTTACTCGAGAGGGACTCGGGCTGAAGCTTTCTTT. Translated, it gives CASSYSRGTRAEAFF.

The chain links TRBV2 to TRBJ1-5; TRBD1 aligns across 7 bases. Germline V lookup: CDR1 SNHLY, CDR2 FYNNEI. The CDR3 length is 13 residues. The junction had 7 bases not matched to a gene; V was cut back by 6 bases and J by 8 bases. The CDR3 bases are TGTGCCAGCAGAAGACAGGGAGGTGAGCCCCAGCATTTT. It translates to CASRRQGGEPQHF.

The V gene is TRBV7-2, the J gene TRBJ2-7, with D possibly matching TRBD1 (6 bases). Between the trimmed V and J ends, which lost 7 bases and 4 bases, there was a span of 14 bases. From germline, CDR1 is SGHTA and CDR2 FQGNSA. This CDR3 has 13 amino acids. The CDR3 is CASTKQGRYEQYF. DNA for the CDR3: TGTGCCAGCACCAAACAGGGCCGGTACGAGCAGTACTTC.

V is TRBV4-2 and J is TRBJ2-1; D gene uncertain. Germline CDR1 is LGHNA and CDR2 is YNFKEQ. Trimming removed 4 bases at V and 10 bases at J, with 8 bases between. The CDR3 contains 11 residues. CDR3 in amino acids: CASSPGWEQFF. The CDR3 nucleotides read TGTGCCAGCAGCCCGGGTTGGGAGCAGTTCTTC.

The J gene is TRBJ2-7, the V gene TRBV29-1; possibly TRBD2 for D (6 bases). The germline CDR1 and CDR2 sequences are SQVTM and ANQGSEA. V lost 7 bases, J lost 5 bases, and 15 bases lay in between. This CDR3 region has 12 residues. Written as DNA, the CDR3 is TGCAGCGCTGTCCGGGGGACCGACGAGCAGTACTTC. Protein sequence: CSAVRGTDEQYF.

The genes are TRBV19 and TRBJ2-6, with a weak D call TRBD2 (5 bases). The V gene's germline CDR1 is LNHDA and CDR2 SQIVND (reference sequence). V gave up 4 bases and J gave up 0 bases, with 16 bases separating them. This CDR3 is built from 18 residues. The CDR3: CASSRRIARSSGANVLTF. DNA for the CDR3: TGTGCCAGTAGTAGGCGTATAGCGAGATCCTCTGGGGCCAACGTCCTGACTTTC.

The V gene is TRBV6-6, the J gene TRBJ1-3, with D maybe TRBD1 (6 bases). V gave up 6 bases and J gave up 1 base, with 10 bases separating them. CDR1 is MNHNY, CDR2 SVGAGI, per germline (reference sequence). This CDR3 has 14 residues. For the CDR3, the DNA is TGTGCCAGCAGGGGACAAGCTTCTGGAAACACCATATATTTT. Amino acids: CASRGQASGNTIYF.

Turning to this clone: This same CDR3 is encoded by further DNA sequences in the sample. The chain is built from TRBV7-2 and TRBJ2-1; the D is unclear. CDR1 and CDR2 (germline): SGHTA, FQGNSA. The CDR3 contains 12 residues. The V end was cut by 5 bases, the J end by 5 bases, with 7 bases between. The CDR3 reads CASSPPDNEQFF. The CDR3 coding sequence is TGTGCCAGCAGCCCCCCGGACAATGAGCAGTTCTTC.

Turning to this clone: The sample has other DNA sequences that encode this CDR3 too. The chain uses TRBV5-1 and TRBJ2-1; 7 bases fit TRBD1. The CDR3 sequence is 15 residues long. The junction had 2 bases not matched to a gene; V was cut back by 2 bases and J by 0 bases. CDR1 is SGHRS and CDR2 is YFSETQ in the germline V gene. CDR3 bases: TGCGCCAGCAGCTTACAGGGGTCCTCCTACAATGAGCAGTTCTTC. Amino acids: CASSLQGSSYNEQFF.

The CDR3 sequence is CASSLRPSGGAYEQYF. DNA for the CDR3: TGCGCCAGCAGCTTGAGGCCTAGCGGGGGGGCCTACGAGCAGTACTTC. This chain connects TRBV5-1 to TRBJ2-7; TRBD2 matches at 12 bases. This CDR3 comprises 16 residues. Trimming cost V 1 base and J 2 bases; bases outside gene matches: 4. CDR1 is SGHRS and CDR2 is YFSETQ in the germline V gene.